This TCR beta chain came from a study of T cell responses to AZD1222 COVID-19 vaccine. Study-wide results and limits: Seropositive status at baseline applied to only six AZD1222 recipients. Repertoires were obtained only post-peak T cell response. There were vaccine-associated CD4 TCRs across spike, dominant at 160-218 and 743-854.

To note about this clone: Its cognate antigen is unknown.

Clones were sequenced by immunoSEQ multiplex PCR, and TCRdb holds only the in-frame ones, with some missing. This sample carries 250,000 to 300,000 clones, 94% of them seen once, and the ten largest clones take around 0.58%. This CDR3 region has 14 residues. After removal of 5 bases from V and 4 bases from J, the junction contained 7 bases not matched to a gene. Germline V gene lookup returns CDR1 SGHAT and CDR2 FQDESV (reference sequence). Second-dose intervals near 4 or 12 weeks were combined. The receptor's source is an adult who received the AZD1222 COVID-19 vaccine. The sample in question was peripheral blood, obtained 28 days after the second AZD1222 dose. This chain links TRBV11-1 with TRBJ1-2, with 7 bases aligning to TRBD1. The CDR3 loop is CASSLGQASYGYTF. In DNA, the CDR3 is TGTGCCAGCAGCCTCGGACAGGCAAGCTATGGCTACACCTTC.